The 6 T cell receptor beta chains in this list originate from one sample, sequenced in a study of T cell responses to AZD1222 COVID-19 vaccine. Generated by immunoSEQ multiplex PCR, the TCRdb table keeps only in-frame clones and is missing some. The sample contains roughly 50,000 clones, around 92% of which appear only once. The sequences come from peripheral blood, collected 28 days after the second AZD1222 dose. These receptors were obtained from an adult who received the AZD1222 COVID-19 vaccine.

The rearrangement links TRBV5-4 to TRBJ2-4, with unresolved D. CDR1 and CDR2 (germline): SGHNT, YYREEE (reference sequence). Trimming shortened V by 1 base and J by 9 bases, and 11 bases separated the two germline ends. This CDR3 has 13 residues. The CDR3 protein is CASSLYESGIQYF. The CDR3, as DNA: TGTGCCAGCAGCTTGTATGAGTCAGGCATTCAGTACTTC.

The chain recombines TRBV11-2 with TRBJ2-6, with a possible D match to TRBD1 (5 bases). The CDR3 covers 19 residues. V lost 6 bases and J 1 base, leaving 22 bases between the germline ends. The germline V gene has CDR1 SGHAT and CDR2 FQNNGV. The CDR3 region has the DNA TGTGCCAGCAGAGGTTGGTCAGGGCGCTTTGGGTCTGGGGCCAACGTCCTGACTTTC. This encodes CASRGWSGRFGSGANVLTF.

This clone was seen only a few times. The genes are TRBV5-6 and TRBJ2-7, with D perhaps TRBD1 (7 bases). V was clipped by 4 bases and J by 4 bases, with 12 bases between them. The CDR3 contains 13 residues. Germline lookup yields CDR1 SGHDT and CDR2 YYEEEE. DNA of the CDR3: TGTGCCAGCAGCCCGACAGGGAGGTACGAGCAGTACTTC. Its protein product is CASSPTGRYEQYF.

The chain is built from TRBV24-1 and TRBJ2-2; 8 bases map to TRBD1. Germline assignment: CDR1 KGHDR and CDR2 SFDVKD. With 1 base clipped from V and 4 bases from J, the junction kept 7 bases outside the gene matches. This CDR3 region has 17 residues. The CDR3 nucleotides read TGTGCCACCAGTGATTTTGACCAGGGGGCGCGCACCGGGGAGCTGTTTTTT. It translates to CATSDFDQGARTGELFF.

This clone was observed a single time. The V and J genes are TRBV18 and TRBJ1-2, with 8 bases fitting TRBD1. CDR1 and CDR2 from the germline V gene are KGHSH and LQKENI. CDR3 size: 13 residues. The V gene end was trimmed by 6 bases and the J gene end by 3 bases; junction bases not matched to a gene: 3. The CDR3: CASSPTGDYGYTF. As DNA, the CDR3 is TGTGCCAGCTCGCCGACAGGGGACTATGGCTACACCTTC.

The gene calls are TRBV3-1 (or the pseudogene TRBV3-2) and TRBJ2-1, with TRBD2 as a possible D gene (6 bases). Trimming left V 3 bases short and J 6 bases short, with 15 bases between. This CDR3 is built from 15 residues. Germline V gene lookup returns CDR1 LGHDT and CDR2 YNNKEL (reference sequence). This chain's CDR3 is CASSQRGRQGNEQFF. The DNA of the CDR3 is TGTGCCAGCAGCCAGCGGGGACGGCAAGGCAATGAGCAGTTCTTC.